The sequence of this TCR beta chain was determined in a study of CD8 T cells in Susac syndrome. Regarding the study as a whole: Regarding the TCR sequencing and HLA analysis, the study admitted that a relatively small number of individuals were involved.

Remarks on this clonotype: Its specificity is not known.

J lost 5 bases, V lost 4 bases, and 10 bases had no gene match. The CDR3 runs to 15 residues. TCR beta sequencing was performed on blood CD8+ and CD4+ T cells. It was healthy donors who served as the controls, matched for age and sex. Reverse transcription of roughly 0.45 to 1 ug RNA used random hexamers. TCRdb used MiXCR to reprocess the immunoSEQ multiplex PCR reads, holding one entry per CDR3 protein. The sample has some 100,000 distinct CDR3 sequences, about 96% seen once; the top ten hold just over 0.095%. The TCR sequence derives from a human donor in good health. V and J are TRBV12-3 or TRBV12-4 and TRBJ2-5, with TRBD2 identical over 7 bases. Material for sequencing was CD4+ T cells from PBMCs. The CDR3 DNA reads TGTGCCAGCAGTTCTAGCGGCATAGGAATGGAGACCCAGTACTTC. Its translation is CASSSSGIGMETQYF.